The T cell receptor beta chain described here comes from a study of Ad26.COV2.S vaccination and SARS-CoV-2 variants. Study information: Once or twice, 56 days apart, Ad26.COV2.S was delivered intramuscularly.

Measured with immunoSEQ multiplex PCR; TCRdb has only the in-frame clones, and not every one. Counted here are around 450,000 clones, around 87% occurring once; the ten biggest clones make up less than 4.5%. V lost 5 bases, J lost 2 bases, and 3 bases stayed unmatched. Germline V gene data show CDR1 as SQVTM and CDR2 as ANQGSEA. This CDR3 comprises 13 residues. Overall study findings and caveats: Placebo and vaccine recipients had non-spike TCR breadth that was similar. Following vaccination, spike-specific CD8+ and CD4+ T cell responses reportedly exhibited substantial breadth.

Noted treatment: around 19 received Ad26.COV2.S at low or high dose, single or two shots; several received placebo; per-sample allocation not given. Sampling took place 63 days after the first vaccine or placebo injection. Donation was by an adult aged 18-55 years who was in Boston. In regard to this clone: No antigen is known for it.

The sample here was peripheral blood, taken in a trial of Ad26.COV2.S vaccine versus placebo. V and J are TRBV29-1 and TRBJ2-7; 10 bases are a match to TRBD2. This clonotype was obtained from a person aged 18-60 years who received the Ad26.COV2.S COVID-19 vaccine or a placebo. This chain's CDR3 is CSVTSGGAYEQYF. The CDR3 DNA reads TGCAGCGTTACGAGCGGGGGGGCCTACGAGCAGTACTTC.